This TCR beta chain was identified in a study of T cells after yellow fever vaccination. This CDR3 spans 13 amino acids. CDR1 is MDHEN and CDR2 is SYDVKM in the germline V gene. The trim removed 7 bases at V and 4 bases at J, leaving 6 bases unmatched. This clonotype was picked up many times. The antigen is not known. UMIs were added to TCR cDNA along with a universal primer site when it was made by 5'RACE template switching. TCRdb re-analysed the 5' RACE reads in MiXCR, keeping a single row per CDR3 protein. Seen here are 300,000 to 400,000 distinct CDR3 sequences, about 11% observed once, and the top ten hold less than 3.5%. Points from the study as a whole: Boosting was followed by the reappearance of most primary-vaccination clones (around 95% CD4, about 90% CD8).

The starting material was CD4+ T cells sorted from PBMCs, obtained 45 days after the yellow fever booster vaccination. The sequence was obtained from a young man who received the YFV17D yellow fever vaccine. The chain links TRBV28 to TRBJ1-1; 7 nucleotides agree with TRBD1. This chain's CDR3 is CASTQQGPTEAFF. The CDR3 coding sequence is TGTGCCAGCACCCAACAGGGGCCCACTGAAGCTTTCTTT.